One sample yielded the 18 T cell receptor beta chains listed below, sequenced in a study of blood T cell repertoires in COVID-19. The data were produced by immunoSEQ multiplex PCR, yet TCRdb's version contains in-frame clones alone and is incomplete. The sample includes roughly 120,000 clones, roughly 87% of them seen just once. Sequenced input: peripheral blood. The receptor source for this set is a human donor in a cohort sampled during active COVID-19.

The CDR3 is CASSQPQDPTDTQYF. DNA of the CDR3: TGCGCCAGCAGCCAACCACAGGACCCCACAGATACGCAGTATTTT. The chain has TRBV4-1 and TRBJ2-3, with D possibly being TRBD1 (5 bases). V was cut by 2 bases and J by 2 bases, with 11 bases left in between. CDR3 length: 15 residues. Germline values: CDR1 MGHRA, CDR2 YSYEKL.

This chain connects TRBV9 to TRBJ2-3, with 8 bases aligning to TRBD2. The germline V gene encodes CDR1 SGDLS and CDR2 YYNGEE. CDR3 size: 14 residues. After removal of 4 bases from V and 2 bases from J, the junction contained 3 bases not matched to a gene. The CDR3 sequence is CASSSGGATDTQYF. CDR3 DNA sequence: TGTGCCAGCAGCTCGGGGGGGGCCACAGATACGCAGTATTTT.

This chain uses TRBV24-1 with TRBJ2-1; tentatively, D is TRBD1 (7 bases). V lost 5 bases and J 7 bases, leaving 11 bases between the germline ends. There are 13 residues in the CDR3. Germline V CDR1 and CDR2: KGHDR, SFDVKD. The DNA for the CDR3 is TGTGCCACCAGTGCACAGGGGAGGAATGAGCAGTTCTTC. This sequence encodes CATSAQGRNEQFF.

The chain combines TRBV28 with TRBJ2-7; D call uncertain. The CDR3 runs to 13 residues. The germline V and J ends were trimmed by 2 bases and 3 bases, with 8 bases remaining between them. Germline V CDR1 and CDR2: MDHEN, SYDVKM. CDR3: CASSLALIYEQYF. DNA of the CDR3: TGTGCCAGCAGTTTAGCCCTAATCTACGAGCAGTACTTC.

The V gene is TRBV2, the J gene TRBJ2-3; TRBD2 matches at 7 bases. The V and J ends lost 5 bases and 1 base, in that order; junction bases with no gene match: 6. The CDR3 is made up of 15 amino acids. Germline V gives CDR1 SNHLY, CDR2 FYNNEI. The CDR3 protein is CASSRLAARTDTQYF. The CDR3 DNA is TGTGCCAGCAGTAGACTAGCTGCCCGCACAGATACGCAGTATTTT.

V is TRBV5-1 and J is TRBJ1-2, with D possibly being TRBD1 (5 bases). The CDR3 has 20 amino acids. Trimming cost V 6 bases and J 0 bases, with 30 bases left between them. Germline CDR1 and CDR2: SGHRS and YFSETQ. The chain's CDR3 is CASNPNFGGYAELTNYGYTF. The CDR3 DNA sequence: TGCGCCAGCAACCCTAACTTCGGGGGATATGCAGAGTTGACTAACTATGGCTACACCTTC.

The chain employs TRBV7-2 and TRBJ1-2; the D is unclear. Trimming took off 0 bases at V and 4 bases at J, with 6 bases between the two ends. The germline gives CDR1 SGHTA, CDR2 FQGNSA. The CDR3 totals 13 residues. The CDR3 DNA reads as TGTGCCAGCAGCTTAGCGTACTTCTATGGCTACACCTTC. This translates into CASSLAYFYGYTF.

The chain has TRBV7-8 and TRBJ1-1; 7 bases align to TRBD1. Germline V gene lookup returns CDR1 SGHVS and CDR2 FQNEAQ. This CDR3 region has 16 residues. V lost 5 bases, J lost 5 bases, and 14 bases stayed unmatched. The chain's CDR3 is CASSAGQQGRRTEAFF. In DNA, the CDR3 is TGTGCCAGCAGCGCCGGGCAACAGGGGCGCAGGACTGAAGCTTTCTTT.

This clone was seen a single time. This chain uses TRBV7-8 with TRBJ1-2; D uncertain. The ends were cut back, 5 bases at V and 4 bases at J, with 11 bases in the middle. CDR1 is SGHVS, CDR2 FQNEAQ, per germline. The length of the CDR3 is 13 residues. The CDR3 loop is CASSIMALYGYTF. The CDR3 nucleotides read TGTGCCAGCAGCATTATGGCCCTCTATGGCTACACCTTC. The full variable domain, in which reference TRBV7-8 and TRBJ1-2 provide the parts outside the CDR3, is GAGVSQSPRYKVAKRGQDVALRCDPISGHVSLFWYQQALGQGPEFLTYFQNEAQLDKSGLPSDRFFAERPEGSVSTLKIQRTQQEDSAVYLCASSIMALYGYTFGSGTRLTVV.

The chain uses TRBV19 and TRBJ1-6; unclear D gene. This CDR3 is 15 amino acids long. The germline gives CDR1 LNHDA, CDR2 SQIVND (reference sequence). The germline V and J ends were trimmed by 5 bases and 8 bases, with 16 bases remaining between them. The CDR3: CASSAPRRRDSPLHF. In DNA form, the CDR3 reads TGTGCCAGTAGTGCCCCTAGACGCCGCGATTCACCCCTCCACTTT.

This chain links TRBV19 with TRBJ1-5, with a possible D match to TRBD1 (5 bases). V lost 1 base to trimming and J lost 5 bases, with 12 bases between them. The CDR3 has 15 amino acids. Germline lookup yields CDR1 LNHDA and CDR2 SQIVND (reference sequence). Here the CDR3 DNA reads TGTGCCAGTAGTATAGGAGCAGGGTTTGATCAGCCCCAGCATTTT. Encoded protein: CASSIGAGFDQPQHF.

The CDR3 is CASSITGVNTEAFF. CDR3 coding DNA: TGTGCCAGTAGTATAACAGGGGTAAACACTGAAGCTTTCTTT. This sequence joins TRBV19 and TRBJ1-1, with 7 positions matching TRBD1. The CDR3 has 14 residues. Looked up from germline, CDR1 is LNHDA and CDR2 is SQIVND (reference sequence). With V trimmed by 2 bases and J by 2 bases, 2 bases remained unmatched. Using reference TRBV19 and TRBJ1-1 for the parts outside the CDR3, the full variable domain is DGGITQSPKYLFRKEGQNVTLSCEQNLNHDAMYWYRQDPGQGLRLIYYSQIVNDFQKGDIAEGYSVSREKKESFPLTVTSAQKNPTAFYLCASSITGVNTEAFFGQGTRLTVV.

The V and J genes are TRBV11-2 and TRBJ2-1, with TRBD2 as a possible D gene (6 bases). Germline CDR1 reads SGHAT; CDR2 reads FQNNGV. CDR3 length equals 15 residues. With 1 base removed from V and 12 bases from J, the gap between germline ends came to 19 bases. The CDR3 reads CASSLGIWSSARQFF. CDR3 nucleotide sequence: TGTGCCAGCAGCTTAGGAATTTGGTCTAGCGCAAGGCAGTTCTTC.

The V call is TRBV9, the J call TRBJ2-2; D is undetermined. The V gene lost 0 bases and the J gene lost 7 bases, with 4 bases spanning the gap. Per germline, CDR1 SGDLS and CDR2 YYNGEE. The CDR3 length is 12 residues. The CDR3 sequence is CASSVVNGELFF. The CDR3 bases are TGTGCCAGCAGCGTAGTAAACGGGGAGCTGTTTTTT.

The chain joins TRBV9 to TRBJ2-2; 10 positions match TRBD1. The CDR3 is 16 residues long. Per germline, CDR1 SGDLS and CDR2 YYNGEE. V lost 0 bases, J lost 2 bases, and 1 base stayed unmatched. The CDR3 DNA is TGTGCCAGCAGCGTAGGACAGGGGGCAAACACCGGGGAGCTGTTTTTT. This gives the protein CASSVGQGANTGELFF.

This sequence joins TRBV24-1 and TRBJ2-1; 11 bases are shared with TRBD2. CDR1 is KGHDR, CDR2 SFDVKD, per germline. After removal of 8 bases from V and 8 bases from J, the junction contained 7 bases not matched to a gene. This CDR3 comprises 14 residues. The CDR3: CATTSSGRNDEQFF. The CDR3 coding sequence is TGTGCCACCACCTCTAGCGGGAGGAATGATGAGCAGTTCTTC.

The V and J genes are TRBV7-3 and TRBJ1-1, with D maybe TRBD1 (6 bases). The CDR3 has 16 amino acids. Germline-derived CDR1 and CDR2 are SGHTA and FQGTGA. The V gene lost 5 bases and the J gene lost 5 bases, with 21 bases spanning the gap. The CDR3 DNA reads TGTGCCAGCAGCACGCACAGACAGGTACGAGGAACTGAAGCTTTCTTT. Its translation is CASSTHRQVRGTEAFF. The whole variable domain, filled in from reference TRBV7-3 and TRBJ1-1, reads GAGVSQTPSNKVTEKGKYVELRCDPISGHTALYWYRQSLGQGPEFLIYFQGTGAADDSGLPNDRFFAVRPEGSVSTLKIQRTERGDSAVYLCASSTHRQVRGTEAFFGQGTRLTVV.

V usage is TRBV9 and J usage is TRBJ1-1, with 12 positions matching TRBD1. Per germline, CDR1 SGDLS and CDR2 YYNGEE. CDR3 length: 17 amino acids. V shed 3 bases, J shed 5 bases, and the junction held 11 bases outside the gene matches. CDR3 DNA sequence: TGTGCCAGCAGCGCCGGGACAGGGGGCGCCGGGTTGACTGAAGCTTTCTTT. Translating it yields CASSAGTGGAGLTEAFF.